A single sample is the source of the 15 T cell receptor beta chains below, sequenced in a study of cytomegalovirus exposure and HLA in healthy donors. Amplification used 60 Vbeta primers and 13 Jbeta primers. Clones were sequenced by immunoSEQ multiplex PCR, and TCRdb holds only the in-frame ones, with some missing. The table records 200,000 to 250,000 clones, around 83% of them present only once. The sequencing input was PBMCs. These receptors were taken from a girl under 18 in good health and CMV-seronegative.

This clone was counted a single time. The chain carries TRBV5-4 and TRBJ2-7, with 7 bases matching TRBD1. The V gene's germline CDR1 is SGHNT and CDR2 YYREEE (reference sequence). V was pared by 3 bases and J by 2 bases, with 5 bases of the junction left unmatched. CDR3 length: 14 amino acids. CDR3 sequence: CASSSGQGAYEQYF. The DNA of the CDR3 is TGTGCCAGCAGCTCAGGGCAGGGGGCCTACGAGCAGTACTTC.

V is TRBV28 and J is TRBJ1-2, with D perhaps matching TRBD1 (5 bases). The V end was cut by 7 bases, the J end by 4 bases, with 13 bases between. CDR1 is MDHEN and CDR2 is SYDVKM in the germline V gene. This CDR3 has 13 residues. CDR3 loop: CASIGGAGYGYTF. CDR3 DNA sequence: TGTGCCAGCATCGGAGGGGCCGGCTATGGCTACACCTTC.

The V and J genes are TRBV19 and TRBJ1-1, with TRBD1 as a possible D gene (6 bases). Germline V gene data show CDR1 as LNHDA and CDR2 as SQIVND (reference sequence). V was pared by 3 bases and J by 7 bases, with 9 bases between. The CDR3 extends over 12 amino acids. The CDR3 coding sequence is TGTGCCAGTAGTATCGGACAGTTTGAAGCTTTCTTT. It translates to CASSIGQFEAFF.

This rearrangement joins TRBV30 to TRBJ1-1, with unresolved D. The CDR3 is 16 amino acids. Trimming took off 1 base at V and 1 base at J, with 16 bases between the two ends. CDR1 GTSNPN and CDR2 SVGIG come from the germline V gene (reference sequence). CDR3 region: CAWSGVRGASNTEAFF. DNA for the CDR3: TGTGCCTGGAGTGGGGTCCGTGGAGCCTCGAACACTGAAGCTTTCTTT. The full variable domain, its missing parts supplied by reference TRBV30 and TRBJ1-1, is SQTIHQWPATLVQPVGSPLSLECTVEGTSNPNLYWYRQAAGRGLQLLFYSVGIGQISSEVPQNLSASRPQDRQFILSSKKLLLSDSGFYLCAWSGVRGASNTEAFFGQGTRLTVV.

The J gene is TRBJ1-2, the V gene TRBV5-1, with unresolved D. The CDR3 is made up of 18 amino acids. The V end was cut by 0 bases, the J end by 4 bases, with 22 bases between. Germline CDR1 and CDR2: SGHRS and YFSETQ. As DNA, the CDR3 is TGCGCCAGCAGCTTGGCCTGGCTCCGGGGAAGCTTAAGCTATGGCTACACCTTC. It encodes CASSLAWLRGSLSYGYTF.

V and J are TRBV5-1 and TRBJ2-5; D gene unclear. The germline CDR1 and CDR2 sequences are SGHRS and YFSETQ. The CDR3 has 13 residues. V was shortened by 4 bases and J by 5 bases, with 12 bases between the two germline ends. As DNA, the CDR3 is TGCGCCAGCAGCCCCGGAGTCGTGGAGACCCAGTACTTC. As protein: CASSPGVVETQYF. Combining the CDR3 with reference TRBV5-1 and TRBJ2-5 gives the whole variable domain KAGVTQTPRYLIKTRGQQVTLSCSPISGHRSVSWYQQTPGQGLQFLFEYFSETQRNKGNFPGRFSGRQFSNSRSEMNVSTLELGDSALYLCASSPGVVETQYFGPGTRLLVL.

The chain links TRBV4-3 to TRBJ2-7; 9 bases agree with TRBD1. Germline assignment: CDR1 LGHNA and CDR2 YSLEER. CDR3 length equals 14 residues. The V segment lost 4 bases and the J segment 6 bases; nucleotides outside the gene matches: 7. The CDR3 nucleotides read TGCGCCAGCAGCCCGGGACAGGGAGGGGGCGAGCAGTACTTC. Amino acid sequence: CASSPGQGGGEQYF.

J is TRBJ1-6 and V is TRBV25-1; D call uncertain. V was shortened by 1 base and J by 5 bases, with 12 bases between the two germline ends. The CDR3 has 16 amino acids. Per the germline V gene, CDR1 is MGHDK and CDR2 is SYGVNS. The CDR3 DNA reads as TGTGCCAGCAGTGAATCGCGGGCCGGGAATAATTCACCCCTCCACTTT. Amino acids: CASSESRAGNNSPLHF.

V and J are TRBV4-3 and TRBJ2-7; TRBD2 matches 15 bases. The CDR3 consists of 20 residues. Losses at the gene ends were 0 bases for V and 2 bases for J; bases not matched to a gene: 11. In germline, CDR1 is LGHNA, CDR2 YSLEER. The chain's CDR3 is CASSQDLSRGLAGGPYEQYF. Written as DNA, the CDR3 is TGCGCCAGCAGCCAAGATCTTTCGCGGGGACTAGCGGGGGGACCCTACGAGCAGTACTTC.

The chain uses TRBV9 and TRBJ2-6; TRBD1 matches at 10 bases. J was trimmed by 0 bases and V by 3 bases; bases with no gene match: 9. CDR3 length: 19 residues. The germline CDR1 and CDR2 sequences are SGDLS and YYNGEE. This CDR3 reads CASSGPRDRGISGANVLTF. In DNA, the CDR3 is TGTGCCAGCAGCGGACCCCGGGACAGGGGCATCTCTGGGGCCAACGTCCTGACTTTC.

This chain uses TRBV7-3 with TRBJ2-7, with 11 bases matching TRBD2. Germline V gene lookup returns CDR1 SGHTA and CDR2 FQGTGA. J gave up 6 bases and V 4 bases, and 2 bases lay outside the gene matches. CDR3 size: 13 residues. In DNA, the CDR3 is TGTGCCAGCAGCTCAGGACTAGCGGGCGAGCAGTACTTC. Its protein product is CASSSGLAGEQYF.

This clone was counted between two and nine times. The rearrangement links TRBV5-1 to TRBJ1-1, with TRBD1 matching over 7 bases. Trimming took 4 bases from V and 2 from J; bases not matched to a gene: 8. This CDR3 has 15 residues. Germline lookup yields CDR1 SGHRS and CDR2 YFSETQ. The CDR3 region has the DNA TGCGCCAGCAGCAGACTAACAGGGGCTAACACTGAAGCTTTCTTT. This encodes CASSRLTGANTEAFF.

The V call is TRBV13, the J call TRBJ1-1, with D perhaps TRBD1 (5 bases). The CDR3 extends over 14 amino acids. V was trimmed by 2 bases and J by 2 bases, leaving 9 bases between them. Per the germline V gene, CDR1 is PRHDT and CDR2 is FYEKMQ (reference sequence). The CDR3 spells CASSLYRFNTEAFF. The DNA of the CDR3 is TGTGCCAGCAGCTTATACAGGTTCAACACTGAAGCTTTCTTT.

The chain has TRBV7-8 and TRBJ1-1; TRBD1 matches at 8 bases. Germline-derived CDR1 and CDR2 are SGHVS and FQNEAQ. Trimming at V came to 4 bases and at J to 4 bases, leaving 23 bases not matched to a gene. The CDR3 length is 20 residues. The DNA of the CDR3 is TGTGCCAGCAGCTCGCCGGCAGGGGGCCTTATTCGATCGGTTGGCACTGAAGCTTTCTTT. It translates to CASSSPAGGLIRSVGTEAFF. Based on the CDR3 plus reference TRBV7-8 and TRBJ1-1, the full variable domain is GAGVSQSPRYKVAKRGQDVALRCDPISGHVSLFWYQQALGQGPEFLTYFQNEAQLDKSGLPSDRFFAERPEGSVSTLKIQRTQQEDSAVYLCASSSPAGGLIRSVGTEAFFGQGTRLTVV.

The chain recombines TRBV28 with TRBJ2-7; D perhaps matches TRBD2 (7 bases). This CDR3 is built from 15 residues. The germline CDR1 and CDR2 sequences are MDHEN and SYDVKM. V shed 3 bases and J shed 5 bases, with 17 bases lying between them. The CDR3 nucleotides are TGTGCCAGCAGTTTCCAGACCTCGGGGGGCGACGAGCAGTACTTC. Encoded protein: CASSFQTSGGDEQYF. Full variable domain (rest looked up from reference TRBV28 and TRBJ2-7): DVKVTQSSRYLVKRTGEKVFLECVQDMDHENMFWYRQDPGLGLRLIYFSYDVKMKEKGDIPEGYSVSREKKERFSLILESASTNQTSMYLCASSFQTSGGDEQYFGPGTRLTVT.